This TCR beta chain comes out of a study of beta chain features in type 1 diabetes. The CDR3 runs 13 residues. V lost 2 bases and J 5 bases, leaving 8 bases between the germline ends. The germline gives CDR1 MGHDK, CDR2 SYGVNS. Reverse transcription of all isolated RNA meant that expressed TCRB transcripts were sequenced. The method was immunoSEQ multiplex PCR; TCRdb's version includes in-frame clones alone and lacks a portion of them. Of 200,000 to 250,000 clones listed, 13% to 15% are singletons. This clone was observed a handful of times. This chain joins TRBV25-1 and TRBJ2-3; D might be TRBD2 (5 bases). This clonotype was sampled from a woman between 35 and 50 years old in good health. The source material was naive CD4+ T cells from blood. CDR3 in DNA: TGTGCCAGCAGTGAAGGAGGTCGAGATACGCAGTATTTT. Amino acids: CASSEGGRDTQYF.